The next 2 T cell receptor beta chains were all read from a single sample in a study of shared T cell receptors in the human thymus. The method was immunoSEQ multiplex PCR; TCRdb's version includes in-frame clones alone and lacks a portion of them. The data contain about 660,000 clones, roughly 88% of them seen just once; the ten biggest clones take up 0.0095% to 0.012%. The same data also went into a second study, on human thymus T cells.

Sequenced: thymocytes. These receptors were taken from a boy in the first two years of life with a congenital heart defect.

This sequence joins TRBV11-3 and TRBJ2-5, with D uncertain. CDR1 SGHNT and CDR2 YENEEA come from the germline V gene. This CDR3 comprises 15 residues. V was clipped by 6 bases and J by 0 bases, with 14 bases between them. As DNA, the CDR3 is TGTGCCAGCAGTTTAAGGATGGAGTACCAAGAGACCCAGTACTTC. Translating gives CASSLRMEYQETQYF.

This clone has only one observation. This chain links TRBV30 with TRBJ2-1; the match to TRBD2 covers 13 bases. The CDR3 spans 16 residues. The germline gives CDR1 GTSNPN, CDR2 SVGIG (reference sequence). J gave up 9 bases and V 3 bases, and 11 bases lay outside the gene matches. CDR3 in amino acids: CAWRGTPGTSGTEQFF. The CDR3, as DNA: TGTGCCTGGAGGGGGACTCCCGGGACTAGCGGGACTGAGCAGTTCTTC.